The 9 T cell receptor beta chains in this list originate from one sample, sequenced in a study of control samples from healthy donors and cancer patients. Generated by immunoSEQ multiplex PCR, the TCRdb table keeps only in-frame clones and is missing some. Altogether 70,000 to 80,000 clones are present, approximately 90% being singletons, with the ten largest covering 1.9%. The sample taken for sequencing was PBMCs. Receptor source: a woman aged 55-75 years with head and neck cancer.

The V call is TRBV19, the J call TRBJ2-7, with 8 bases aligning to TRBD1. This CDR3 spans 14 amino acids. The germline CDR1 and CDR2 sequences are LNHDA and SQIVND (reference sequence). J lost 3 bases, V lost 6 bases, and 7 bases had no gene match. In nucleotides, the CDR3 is TGTGCCAGTAGGCTAGGACAGGGTCGCTACGAGCAGTACTTC. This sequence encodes CASRLGQGRYEQYF.

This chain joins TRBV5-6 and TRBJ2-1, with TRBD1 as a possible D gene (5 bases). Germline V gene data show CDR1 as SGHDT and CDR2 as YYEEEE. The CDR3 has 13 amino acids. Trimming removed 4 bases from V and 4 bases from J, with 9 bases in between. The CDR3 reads CASSLDRYNEQFF. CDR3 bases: TGTGCCAGCAGCCTCGACAGATACAATGAGCAGTTCTTC.

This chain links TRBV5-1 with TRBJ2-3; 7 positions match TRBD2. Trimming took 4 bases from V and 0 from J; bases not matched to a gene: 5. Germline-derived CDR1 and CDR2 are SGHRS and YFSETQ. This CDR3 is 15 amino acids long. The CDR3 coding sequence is TGCGCCAGCAGCCTGACTAGCAGCAGCACAGATACGCAGTATTTT. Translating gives CASSLTSSSTDTQYF.

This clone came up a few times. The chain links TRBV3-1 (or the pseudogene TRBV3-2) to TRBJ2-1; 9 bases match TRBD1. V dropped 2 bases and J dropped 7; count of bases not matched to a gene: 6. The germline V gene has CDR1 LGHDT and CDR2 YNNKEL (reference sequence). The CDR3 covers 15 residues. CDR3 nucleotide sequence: TGTGCCAGCAGCCAATGGGACAGGGAAGGGAATGAGCAGTTCTTC. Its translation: CASSQWDREGNEQFF.

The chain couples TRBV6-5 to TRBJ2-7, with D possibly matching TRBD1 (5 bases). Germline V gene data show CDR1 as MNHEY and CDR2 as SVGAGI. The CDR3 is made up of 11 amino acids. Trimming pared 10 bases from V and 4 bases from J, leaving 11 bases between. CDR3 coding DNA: TGTGCCACAAATGGGGCATACGAGCAGTACTTC. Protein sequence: CATNGAYEQYF.

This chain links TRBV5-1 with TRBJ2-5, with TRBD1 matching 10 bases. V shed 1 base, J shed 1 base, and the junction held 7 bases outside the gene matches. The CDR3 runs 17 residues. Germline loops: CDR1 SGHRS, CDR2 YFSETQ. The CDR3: CASSLWDRGKVQETQYF. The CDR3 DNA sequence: TGCGCCAGCAGCTTGTGGGACAGGGGTAAAGTCCAAGAGACCCAGTACTTC. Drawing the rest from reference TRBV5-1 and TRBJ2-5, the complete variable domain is KAGVTQTPRYLIKTRGQQVTLSCSPISGHRSVSWYQQTPGQGLQFLFEYFSETQRNKGNFPGRFSGRQFSNSRSEMNVSTLELGDSALYLCASSLWDRGKVQETQYFGPGTRLLVL.

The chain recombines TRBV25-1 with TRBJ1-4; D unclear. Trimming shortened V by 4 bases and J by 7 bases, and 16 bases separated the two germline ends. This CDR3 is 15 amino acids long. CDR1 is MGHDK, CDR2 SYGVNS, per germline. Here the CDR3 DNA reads TGTGCCAGCAGTGTTCCAGGTGGGGTGACTGAAAAACTGTTTTTT. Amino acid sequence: CASSVPGGVTEKLFF.

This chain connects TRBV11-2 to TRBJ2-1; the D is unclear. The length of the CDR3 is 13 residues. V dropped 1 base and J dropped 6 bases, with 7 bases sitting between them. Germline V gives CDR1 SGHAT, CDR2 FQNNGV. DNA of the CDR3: TGTGCCAGCAGCTTAGTCCCGGGCAATGAGCAGTTCTTC. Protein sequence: CASSLVPGNEQFF.

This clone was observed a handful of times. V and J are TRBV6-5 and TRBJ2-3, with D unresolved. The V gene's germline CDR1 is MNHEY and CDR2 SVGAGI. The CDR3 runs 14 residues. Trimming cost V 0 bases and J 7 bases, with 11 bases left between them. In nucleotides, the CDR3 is TGTGCCAGCAGTTACTCGTCCGGACGATATACGCAGTATTTT. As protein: CASSYSSGRYTQYF.